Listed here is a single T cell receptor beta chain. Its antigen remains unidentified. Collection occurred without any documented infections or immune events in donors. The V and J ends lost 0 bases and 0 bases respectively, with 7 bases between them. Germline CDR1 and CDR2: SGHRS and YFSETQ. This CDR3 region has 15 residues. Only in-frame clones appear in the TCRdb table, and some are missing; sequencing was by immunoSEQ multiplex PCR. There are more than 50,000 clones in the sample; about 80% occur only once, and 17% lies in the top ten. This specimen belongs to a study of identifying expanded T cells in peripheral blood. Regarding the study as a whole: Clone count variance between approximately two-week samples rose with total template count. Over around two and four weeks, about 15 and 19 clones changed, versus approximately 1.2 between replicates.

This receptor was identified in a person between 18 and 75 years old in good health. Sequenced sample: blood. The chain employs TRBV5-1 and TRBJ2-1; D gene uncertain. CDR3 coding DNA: TGCGCCAGCAGCTTGGACGGAGTCTCCTACAATGAGCAGTTCTTC. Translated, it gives CASSLDGVSYNEQFF.